One sample yielded the 12 T cell receptor beta chains listed below, sequenced in a study of T cell changes during pregnancy in multiple sclerosis. Clones were read by immunoSEQ multiplex PCR, and TCRdb kept only the in-frame ones, dropping some. Of about 66,000 clones in the sample, roughly nine tenths were seen once. The source was CD8+ T cells from peripheral blood mononuclear cells, collected before pregnancy. These receptors were collected from a female donor with multiple sclerosis, enrolled in a pregnancy study.

This rearrangement joins TRBV27 to TRBJ1-5; D gene ambiguous. Looked up from germline, CDR1 is MNHEY and CDR2 is SMNVEV (reference sequence). Between the trimmed V and J ends, which lost 10 bases and 4 bases, there was a span of 17 bases. This CDR3 is 14 amino acids long. In nucleotides, the CDR3 is TGTGCCACTCGGTTTGGTGGGCCAAATCAGCCCCAGCATTTT. Translation: CATRFGGPNQPQHF.

The chain couples TRBV27 to TRBJ1-1; D gene uncertain. The CDR3 is made up of 15 amino acids. The ends were cut back, 4 bases at V and 1 base at J, with 13 bases in the middle. Germline values: CDR1 MNHEY, CDR2 SMNVEV (reference sequence). The CDR3 is CASSSPHAENTEAFF. Written as DNA, the CDR3 is TGTGCCAGCAGTTCTCCACATGCAGAGAACACTGAAGCTTTCTTT.

This sequence joins TRBV7-2 and TRBJ2-1; 8 bases match TRBD2. Germline-derived CDR1 and CDR2 are SGHTA and FQGNSA. V was pared by 3 bases and J by 16 bases, with 8 bases of the junction left unmatched. This CDR3 region has 12 residues. CDR3 DNA sequence: TGTGCCAGCAGCTTCCCTTACGGGACTAGTTTCTTC. Translated: CASSFPYGTSFF.

This clone was observed once. The chain links TRBV4-1 to TRBJ2-7; D perhaps matches TRBD2 (5 bases). The V end lost 6 bases, the J end lost 0 bases, and 12 bases lay between the germline ends. The CDR3 length is 14 residues. The V gene's germline CDR1 is MGHRA and CDR2 YSYEKL. The CDR3 here is CASRVVGSSYEQYF. For the CDR3, the DNA is TGCGCCAGCAGGGTCGTGGGGAGCTCCTACGAGCAGTACTTC.

This clone was recorded only once. The chain is built from TRBV5-6 and TRBJ2-3, with TRBD2 matching over 8 bases. The trim removed 4 bases at V and 4 bases at J, leaving 2 bases unmatched. Germline lookup yields CDR1 SGHDT and CDR2 YYEEEE. The CDR3 covers 13 residues. The CDR3: CASSLGLADTQYF. Written as DNA, the CDR3 is TGTGCCAGCAGCCTGGGACTAGCAGATACGCAGTATTTT.

The rearrangement uses TRBV5-1 and TRBJ2-1; maybe TRBD2 (6 bases). Trimming shortened V by 2 bases and J by 0 bases, and 24 bases separated the two germline ends. The CDR3 length is 20 residues. Germline V gene data show CDR1 as SGHRS and CDR2 as YFSETQ. This CDR3 is CASSFGGRGLAPSSYNEQFF. Written as DNA, the CDR3 is TGCGCCAGCAGCTTTGGAGGGCGGGGTTTAGCCCCGAGCTCCTACAATGAGCAGTTCTTC.

The chain is built from TRBV7-8 and TRBJ2-3, with TRBD2 matching 10 bases. With 3 bases clipped from V and 4 bases from J, the junction kept 10 bases outside the gene matches. The CDR3 is made up of 17 amino acids. Germline V gives CDR1 SGHVS, CDR2 FQNEAQ. The CDR3 loop is CASSFPFSGGKADTQYF. CDR3 coding DNA: TGTGCCAGCAGCTTTCCCTTTAGCGGGGGGAAGGCAGATACGCAGTATTTT.

V is TRBV5-1 and J is TRBJ2-1, with 13 bases that match TRBD2. Germline V gene data show CDR1 as SGHRS and CDR2 as YFSETQ. The V segment lost 2 bases and the J segment 6 bases; nucleotides outside the gene matches: 2. This CDR3 is built from 15 residues. The CDR3 spells CASSFTSGGANEQFF. The CDR3 bases are TGCGCCAGCAGCTTTACTAGCGGGGGGGCCAATGAGCAGTTCTTC.

This clone was found once. V is TRBV5-1 and J is TRBJ1-1; possibly TRBD1 for D (5 bases). The germline CDR1 and CDR2 sequences are SGHRS and YFSETQ. CDR3 length equals 13 residues. V gave up 0 bases and J gave up 5 bases, with 8 bases separating them. The CDR3 is CASSLAQGTEAFF. The CDR3 coding sequence is TGCGCCAGCAGCTTGGCCCAGGGAACTGAAGCTTTCTTT.

The chain employs TRBV2 and TRBJ2-5; 13 nucleotides align to TRBD2. Trimming cost V 7 bases and J 0 bases; bases outside gene matches: 11. Germline CDR1 is SNHLY and CDR2 is FYNNEI. The CDR3 is 18 residues long. The DNA for the CDR3 is TGTGCCAGCACCTGGACTAGCGGGGGAATAAGATACCAAGAGACCCAGTACTTC. Amino acids: CASTWTSGGIRYQETQYF.

This clone was seen a handful of times. The chain carries TRBV5-1 and TRBJ2-6, with D hard to call. Per the germline V gene, CDR1 is SGHRS and CDR2 is YFSETQ. Trimming pared 0 bases from V and 6 bases from J, leaving 10 bases between. The length of the CDR3 is 15 residues. The CDR3 reads CASSLEVTSANVLTF. As DNA, the CDR3 is TGCGCCAGCAGCTTGGAAGTGACTTCGGCCAACGTCCTGACTTTC.

The rearrangement joins TRBV5-1 to TRBJ2-5; D is uncertain. Germline-derived CDR1 and CDR2 are SGHRS and YFSETQ. The CDR3 covers 13 residues. V lost 0 bases and J 2 bases, leaving 5 bases between the germline ends. Here the CDR3 DNA reads TGCGCCAGCAGCTTGGGGAGACAAGAGACCCAGTACTTC. This encodes CASSLGRQETQYF.